These 16 T cell receptor beta chains were sequenced from one sample in a study of blood T cells in healthy people across ages. A sample-barcoded 5' primer and a J-beta primer mix were used in a second PCR of roughly 7 to 11 cycles. Using its own MiXCR run on the 5' RACE reads, TCRdb lists one record per CDR3 protein. This table holds about a million distinct CDR3 sequences, approximately 38% found once. The material sequenced was blood. The receptors originated from a man aged 18-30 years in good health.

This chain uses TRBV5-1 with TRBJ1-1; 10 positions match TRBD1. CDR3 length: 16 amino acids. The V gene's germline CDR1 is SGHRS and CDR2 YFSETQ. Unmatched junction bases numbered 10, after V lost 5 bases and J lost 3 bases. This CDR3 is CASRGTGAFPYTEAFF. In DNA form, the CDR3 reads TGCGCCAGCAGAGGGACAGGGGCGTTCCCCTACACTGAAGCTTTCTTT.

This rearrangement joins TRBV10-3 to TRBJ1-2, with D hard to call. CDR3 size: 13 residues. Germline CDR1 ENHRY, CDR2 SYGVKD. The V end was cut by 6 bases, the J end by 7 bases, with 15 bases between. The CDR3 loop reads CAIRAGAVGGYTF. DNA for the CDR3: TGTGCCATCAGGGCCGGCGCCGTAGGTGGCTACACCTTC.

This clonotype was recorded at least ten times. The chain links TRBV7-2 to TRBJ2-3; D unclear. V was pared by 4 bases and J by 6 bases, with 11 bases between. CDR1 SGHTA and CDR2 FQGNSA come from the germline V gene. This CDR3 region has 13 residues. Here the CDR3 DNA reads TGTGCCAGCAGCTCCCGTTCGGCCGATACGCAGTATTTT. Amino acids: CASSSRSADTQYF. Full variable domain (rest looked up from reference TRBV7-2 and TRBJ2-3): GAGVSQSPSNKVTEKGKDVELRCDPISGHTALYWYRQSLGQGLEFLIYFQGNSAPDKSGLPSDRFSAERTGGSVSTLTIQRTQQEDSAVYLCASSSRSADTQYFGPGTRLTVL.

This clonotype has just one count. V usage is TRBV9 and J usage is TRBJ2-1; 7 bases line up with TRBD1. The ends lost 0 bases at V and 5 bases at J; junction bases unmatched: 2. CDR1 and CDR2 from the germline V gene are SGDLS and YYNGEE. The CDR3 is 14 residues long. Here the CDR3 DNA reads TGTGCCAGCAGCGTAGCCACAGGGGACAATGAGCAGTTCTTC. Its protein product is CASSVATGDNEQFF.

CDR3: CAIREGGNFGQPQHF. The CDR3 DNA is TGTGCCATCAGAGAGGGGGGTAATTTTGGTCAGCCCCAGCATTTT. This chain joins TRBV10-3 and TRBJ1-5; perhaps TRBD1 as D (6 bases). The length of the CDR3 is 15 residues. The germline V and J ends were trimmed by 6 bases and 6 bases, with 18 bases remaining between them. Germline V gene lookup returns CDR1 ENHRY and CDR2 SYGVKD.

The gene calls are TRBV20-1 and TRBJ1-2; tentative D call: TRBD1 (6 bases). This CDR3 contains 13 residues. Germline lookup yields CDR1 DFQATT and CDR2 SNEGSKA (reference sequence). With 4 bases removed from V and 4 bases from J, the gap between germline ends came to 13 bases. The CDR3: CSAIRRQAYGYTF. CDR3 nucleotides: TGCAGTGCTATCCGCCGACAGGCCTATGGCTACACCTTC.

This clonotype was observed a handful of times. The CDR3 bases are TGTGCCAGCAGTTCCCTTGCAGGGGGTCGGTACGAGCAGTACTTC. The encoded protein is CASSSLAGGRYEQYF. This rearrangement joins TRBV6-5 to TRBJ2-7, with 7 bases matching TRBD1. The CDR3 runs to 15 residues. Trimming cost V 4 bases and J 4 bases; bases outside gene matches: 10. CDR1 and CDR2 (germline): MNHEY, SVGAGI.

This sequence joins TRBV2 and TRBJ1-5; D possibly corresponds to TRBD1 (6 bases). The length of the CDR3 is 14 residues. V was cut by 6 bases and J by 2 bases, with 11 bases left in between. Germline V gene lookup returns CDR1 SNHLY and CDR2 FYNNEI. The CDR3, as DNA: TGTGCCAGCAGGTACAGGGAAGGCAATCAGCCCCAGCATTTT. It is translated as CASRYREGNQPQHF. Full variable domain (remainder filled in from reference TRBV2 and TRBJ1-5): EPEVTQTPSHQVTQMGQEVILRCVPISNHLYFYWYRQILGQKVEFLVSFYNNEISEKSEIFDDQFSVERPDGSNFTLKIRSTKLEDSAMYFCASRYREGNQPQHFGDGTRLSIL.

This clonotype was seen ten or more times. The V and J genes are TRBV7-2 and TRBJ2-5, with D uncertain. The V and J ends lost 3 bases and 2 bases respectively, with 13 bases between them. This CDR3 spans 15 amino acids. The germline V gene has CDR1 SGHTA and CDR2 FQGNSA. The CDR3 region is CASSLRSQTQETQYF. The CDR3 DNA follows: TGTGCCAGCAGCTTGAGATCACAGACTCAAGAGACCCAGTACTTC.

In the case of this clonotype: This clone may be a read error of a much larger clone one base away. The chain is built from TRBV20-1 and TRBJ1-2; a possible D gene is TRBD1 (5 bases). Germline assignment: CDR1 DFQATT and CDR2 SNEGSKA (reference sequence). The CDR3 consists of 13 residues. The CDR3 sequence: CSVRGDSPDGYTF. CDR3 sequence (DNA): TGCAGTGTTAGAGGGGACTCCCCGGATGGCTACACCTTC.

V usage is TRBV6-6 and J usage is TRBJ2-2; no reliable D call. This CDR3 has 13 amino acids. V lost 2 bases, J lost 5 bases, and 6 bases lay in between. Germline V lookup: CDR1 MNHNY, CDR2 SVGAGI (reference sequence). The CDR3 sequence: CASSYRWTGELFF. CDR3 bases: TGTGCCAGCAGTTACCGTTGGACCGGGGAGCTGTTTTTT.

This chain uses TRBV6-6 with TRBJ1-4; a weak D match, TRBD1 (5 bases). Germline loops: CDR1 MNHNY, CDR2 SVGAGI (reference sequence). This CDR3 has 13 amino acids. V was shortened by 7 bases and J by 8 bases, with 14 bases between the two germline ends. The CDR3 region has the DNA TGTGCCAGCAACCAGGGTAGAGAGGAAAAACTGTTTTTT. Translating it yields CASNQGREEKLFF.

The rearrangement uses TRBV18 and TRBJ2-3; the match to TRBD1 covers 9 bases. V shed 2 bases and J 7 bases; nucleotides not matched to a gene: 13. The CDR3 length is 17 residues. Germline V gene lookup returns CDR1 KGHSH and CDR2 LQKENI. For the CDR3, the DNA is TGTGCCAGCTCACCATACACGGACAGGGGAAAGATCTATACGCAGTATTTT. It codes for CASSPYTDRGKIYTQYF. The entire variable domain, with the rest obtained from reference TRBV18 and TRBJ2-3, is as follows: NAGVMQNPRHLVRRRGQEARLRCSPMKGHSHVYWYRQLPEEGLKFMVYLQKENIIDESGMPKERFSAEFPKEGPSILRIQQVVRGDSAAYFCASSPYTDRGKIYTQYFGPGTRLTVL.

In this sample, this clonotype turned up many times. The chain employs TRBV20-1 and TRBJ2-1, with 8 nucleotides matching TRBD1. The CDR3 runs 14 residues. The V gene end was trimmed by 5 bases and the J gene end by 6 bases; junction bases not matched to a gene: 9. CDR1 and CDR2 (germline): DFQATT, SNEGSKA (reference sequence). CDR3 amino acids: CSAFDRGGVNEQFF. CDR3 sequence (DNA): TGCAGTGCTTTCGACAGGGGTGGCGTCAATGAGCAGTTCTTC.

This chain links TRBV20-1 with TRBJ1-4; no clear D gene. This CDR3 is built from 12 residues. Germline lookup yields CDR1 DFQATT and CDR2 SNEGSKA (reference sequence). Deletions cut 4 bases from V and 7 bases from J, with 10 bases between. The CDR3 bases are TGCAGTGCTATACCAGTCGGTGAAAAACTGTTTTTT. Protein: CSAIPVGEKLFF.

Concerning this clonotype: One end of the junction fails to match germline, which may point to a read error. The rearrangement links TRBV28 to TRBJ1-2, with a tentative D call TRBD1 (5 bases). CDR3 length: 12 amino acids. Looked up from germline, CDR1 is MDHEN and CDR2 is SYDVKM. In nucleotides, the CDR3 is TGTGTCAGCAGGGCAGGACAAGGCGGCTACACCTTC. As protein: CVSRAGQGGYTF.